The 18 T cell receptor beta chains presented below share a single source sample, sequenced in a study of T cell responses to AZD1222 COVID-19 vaccine. Assay used: immunoSEQ multiplex PCR; TCRdb lists only in-frame clones, some missing. The data contain fewer than 110,000 clones, 91% of them seen just once; the ten biggest clones take up 20% to 25%. The material sequenced was peripheral blood, taken on day 0 of AZD1222 vaccination. These receptors originate from an adult in good health.

This rearrangement joins TRBV18 to TRBJ2-5, with TRBD1 as a possible D gene (6 bases). The V end lost 1 base, the J end lost 7 bases, and 16 bases lay between the germline ends. Germline CDR1 reads KGHSH; CDR2 reads LQKENI. The CDR3 is 15 residues long. The CDR3 region is CASSPRDRSRWTQYF. The CDR3 DNA follows: TGTGCCAGCTCACCACGAGACAGGTCCCGATGGACCCAGTACTTC. Full variable domain (outside the CDR3, taken from reference TRBV18 and TRBJ2-5): NAGVMQNPRHLVRRRGQEARLRCSPMKGHSHVYWYRQLPEEGLKFMVYLQKENIIDESGMPKERFSAEFPKEGPSILRIQQVVRGDSAAYFCASSPRDRSRWTQYFGPGTRLLVL.

The chain joins TRBV4-1 to TRBJ2-7; TRBD1 is a possible D gene (7 bases). Germline V gives CDR1 MGHRA, CDR2 YSYEKL. The CDR3 runs to 16 residues. V was shortened by 5 bases and J by 0 bases, with 17 bases between the two germline ends. The CDR3 sequence: CASSIRQGGTSYEQYF. DNA for the CDR3: TGCGCCAGCAGCATCAGGCAGGGGGGCACCTCCTACGAGCAGTACTTC.

The rearrangement joins TRBV5-5 to TRBJ1-2; possibly TRBD1 for D (5 bases). Between the trimmed V and J ends, which lost 2 bases and 1 base, there was a span of 12 bases. This CDR3 is built from 15 residues. Germline CDR1 and CDR2: SGHKS and YYEKEE (reference sequence). The CDR3 region is CASSFRETLNYGYTF. CDR3 coding DNA: TGTGCCAGCAGCTTCAGGGAGACCCTTAACTATGGCTACACCTTC.

The chain carries TRBV3-1 (or the pseudogene TRBV3-2) and TRBJ2-5; 8 bases are shared with TRBD2. This CDR3 has 17 residues. CDR1 is LGHDT and CDR2 is YNNKEL in the germline V gene (reference sequence). Losses at the gene ends were 1 base for V and 1 base for J; bases not matched to a gene: 8. The CDR3 DNA follows: TGTGCCAGCAGCCAAGCTCTGCGGGGGGAGGGCCAAGAGACCCAGTACTTC. Protein: CASSQALRGEGQETQYF.

This clone was counted a single time. V and J are TRBV11-3 and TRBJ1-6, with a weak D call TRBD1 (6 bases). V gave up 5 bases and J gave up 10 bases, with 12 bases separating them. Germline V CDR1 and CDR2: SGHNT, YENEEA. The CDR3 spans 13 residues. CDR3 sequence reads: CASSPTGRSPLHF. CDR3 coding DNA: TGTGCCAGCAGCCCTACAGGGAGGTCACCCCTCCACTTT.

This clone was counted between two and nine times. V usage is TRBV6-6 and J usage is TRBJ2-7; 8 nucleotides line up with TRBD1. The germline gives CDR1 MNHNY, CDR2 SVGAGI (reference sequence). The J segment lost 2 bases and the V segment lost 7 bases, leaving 7 bases of the junction unmatched. The CDR3 length is 14 residues. The CDR3, as DNA: TGTGCCAGCACTCCGACAGGGGAGCCCTACGAGCAGTACTTC. Amino acid sequence: CASTPTGEPYEQYF.

This chain joins TRBV5-1 and TRBJ2-7; D is possibly TRBD1 or TRBD2 (5 bases each). The CDR3 is made up of 15 amino acids. Trimming shortened V by 4 bases and J by 1 base, and 15 bases separated the two germline ends. The germline V gene encodes CDR1 SGHRS and CDR2 YFSETQ. Written as DNA, the CDR3 is TGCGCCAGCAGCGGACAATCCCGGGGATCCTACGAGCAGTACTTC. Protein product: CASSGQSRGSYEQYF. The full variable domain, rest sourced from reference TRBV5-1 and TRBJ2-7, is KAGVTQTPRYLIKTRGQQVTLSCSPISGHRSVSWYQQTPGQGLQFLFEYFSETQRNKGNFPGRFSGRQFSNSRSEMNVSTLELGDSALYLCASSGQSRGSYEQYFGPGTRLTVT.

The J gene is TRBJ2-3, the V gene TRBV3-1 (or the pseudogene TRBV3-2); no definite D call. Germline values: CDR1 LGHDT, CDR2 YNNKEL (reference sequence). V lost 0 bases, J lost 5 bases, and 12 bases lay in between. The CDR3 loop spans 15 amino acids. The CDR3 region has the DNA TGTGCCAGCAGCCAAGATGGCCCCTGGCTAGATACGCAGTATTTT. Amino acid sequence: CASSQDGPWLDTQYF.

The chain links TRBV4-2 to TRBJ2-3, with 11 bases matching TRBD1. V dropped 8 bases and J dropped 2; count of bases not matched to a gene: 12. Germline CDR1 reads LGHNA; CDR2 reads YNFKEQ. This CDR3 has 17 residues. In DNA form, the CDR3 reads TGTGCCAGCTCGCCAAAGGGACAGGGGGACCCCACAGATACGCAGTATTTT. Its protein product is CASSPKGQGDPTDTQYF.

The CDR3 region is CASSLVGGSYEQYF. The CDR3 bases are TGTGCCAGCAGCTTAGTGGGGGGATCCTACGAGCAGTACTTC. The genes are TRBV7-9 and TRBJ2-7; D may be TRBD2 (6 bases). Germline V gives CDR1 SEHNR, CDR2 FQNEAQ (reference sequence). Trimming shortened V by 1 base and J by 1 base, and 8 bases separated the two germline ends. This CDR3 has 14 residues. The whole variable domain, remainder taken from reference TRBV7-9 and TRBJ2-7, is DTGVSQNPRHKITKRGQNVTFRCDPISEHNRLYWYRQTLGQGPEFLTYFQNEAQLEKSRLLSDRFSAERPKGSFSTLEIQRTEQGDSAMYLCASSLVGGSYEQYFGPGTRLTVT.

This chain joins TRBV30 and TRBJ1-1, with unresolved D. Germline assignment: CDR1 GTSNPN and CDR2 SVGIG (reference sequence). The germline V and J ends were trimmed by 5 bases and 6 bases, with 10 bases remaining between them. The CDR3 totals 11 residues. CDR3 sequence: CAWRSGAEAFF. The DNA for the CDR3 is TGTGCCTGGCGAAGCGGGGCTGAAGCTTTCTTT.

The chain has TRBV6-2 or TRBV6-3 and TRBJ1-5; no reliable D call. The germline V gene has CDR1 MNHEY and CDR2 SVGEGT. Trimming took 0 bases from V and 3 from J, leaving 6 bases between them. The CDR3 spans 14 residues. The CDR3 protein is CASSYSDLNQPQHF. In DNA, the CDR3 is TGTGCCAGCAGTTACTCCGACCTCAATCAGCCCCAGCATTTT.

This rearrangement joins TRBV9 to TRBJ1-5; 7 positions match TRBD1. This CDR3 comprises 14 residues. Unmatched junction bases numbered 2, after V lost 1 base and J lost 4 bases. Germline V gene sequence: CDR1 SGDLS, CDR2 YYNGEE. In DNA, the CDR3 is TGTGCCAGCAGCGTACAGGGGGGGAATCAGCCCCAGCATTTT. It specifies CASSVQGGNQPQHF.

The CDR3 nucleotides are TGTGCCAGTAGTTTGATGGCTAGCGGGGGGTACCAAGAGACCCAGTACTTC. It specifies CASSLMASGGYQETQYF. The rearrangement uses TRBV19 and TRBJ2-5; 11 positions agree with TRBD2. Losses at the gene ends were 5 bases for V and 0 bases for J; bases not matched to a gene: 8. The germline V gene has CDR1 LNHDA and CDR2 SQIVND (reference sequence). The CDR3 runs 17 residues.

The gene calls are TRBV2 and TRBJ2-1; 9 bases agree with TRBD2. Germline CDR1 is SNHLY and CDR2 is FYNNEI. The CDR3 has 13 amino acids. Trimming took 11 bases from V and 8 from J; bases not matched to a gene: 10. The CDR3 coding sequence is TGTGCCCGCGGGCCTAGCGGGGCTTATGAGCAGTTCTTC. Residues: CARGPSGAYEQFF.

The rearrangement links TRBV11-2 to TRBJ1-5; D perhaps matches TRBD1 (5 bases). The ends were cut back, 2 bases at V and 4 bases at J, with 12 bases in the middle. Germline V CDR1 and CDR2: SGHAT, FQNNGV. This CDR3 contains 15 residues. CDR3 protein: CASSLTDGANQPQHF. The CDR3 nucleotides read TGTGCCAGCAGCTTAACGGACGGGGCTAATCAGCCCCAGCATTTT.

This sequence joins TRBV3-1 (or the pseudogene TRBV3-2) and TRBJ2-1; D possibly corresponds to TRBD2 (6 bases). Germline V gene data show CDR1 as LGHDT and CDR2 as YNNKEL (reference sequence). This CDR3 contains 16 residues. The V end lost 0 bases, the J end lost 2 bases, and 11 bases lay between the germline ends. CDR3 loop: CASSQDRGIPYNEQFF. DNA of the CDR3: TGTGCCAGCAGCCAAGATCGGGGGATCCCCTACAATGAGCAGTTCTTC.

This clone was seen a single time. This chain connects TRBV18 to TRBJ2-2; possibly TRBD1 or TRBD2 for D (5 bases each). V was shortened by 2 bases and J by 6 bases, with 16 bases between the two germline ends. This CDR3 comprises 16 residues. Germline V CDR1 and CDR2: KGHSH, LQKENI. Written as DNA, the CDR3 is TGTGCCAGCTCACCAAACCCACTAGGGGTGGCCGGGGAGCTGTTTTTT. Protein sequence: CASSPNPLGVAGELFF.